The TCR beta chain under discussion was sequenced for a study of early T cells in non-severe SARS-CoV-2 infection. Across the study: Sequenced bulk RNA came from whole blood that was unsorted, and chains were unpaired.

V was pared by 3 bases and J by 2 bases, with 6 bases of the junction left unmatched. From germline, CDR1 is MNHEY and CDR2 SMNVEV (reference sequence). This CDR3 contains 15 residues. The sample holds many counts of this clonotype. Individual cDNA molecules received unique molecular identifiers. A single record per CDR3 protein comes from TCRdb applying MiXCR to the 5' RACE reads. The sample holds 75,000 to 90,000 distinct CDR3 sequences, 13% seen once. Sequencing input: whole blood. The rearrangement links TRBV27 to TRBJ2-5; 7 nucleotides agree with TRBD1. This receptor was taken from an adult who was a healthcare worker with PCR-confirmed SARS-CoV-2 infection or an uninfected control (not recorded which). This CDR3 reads CASSFRGLHQETQYF. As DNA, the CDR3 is TGTGCCAGCAGTTTCAGGGGGTTACATCAAGAGACCCAGTACTTC.